This paragraph reports one TCR beta chain. As originally analysed: The authors estimated nucleated cell counts from reference gene primer amplification. Profiled with immunoSEQ multiplex PCR; TCRdb holds only in-frame clones, not every one. V and J calls and clone size are as listed in that table; D and trimming were resolved from the DNA. The data hold under 75,000 clones, with around 90% observed a single time. The sample belongs to a study of blood T cell repertoires in COVID-19. About the research overall: Some COVID-19 samples were acute and others convalescent; all came from the United States, Italy and Spain. Sources were T cells, B-cell-depleted T cells, or PBMCs; the material itself was cDNA or gDNA.

This CDR3 spans 16 amino acids. The ends were cut back, 2 bases at V and 4 bases at J, with 16 bases in the middle. Germline V lookup: CDR1 KGHSH, CDR2 LQKENI. V usage is TRBV18 and J usage is TRBJ2-3; D may be TRBD2 (6 bases). This clonotype originated in a young woman with acute or convalescent COVID-19. The source material was peripheral blood. CDR3 sequence: CASSPIGIGSSDTQYF. CDR3 DNA sequence: TGTGCCAGCTCACCAATCGGGATCGGGAGCTCAGATACGCAGTATTTT.